The rows below give T cell receptor beta chains drawn from one sample of a study of brain T cells in children with intractable seizures. The protocol was immunoSEQ multiplex PCR, while the TCRdb copy is restricted to in-frame clones and leaves out a portion. The data hold hundreds of thousands of clones, with over 85% observed a single time. Sequenced material: peripheral blood, taken roughly 5 months after surgery. These receptors originate from a boy under three years old with tuberous sclerosis and intractable seizures. The CDR3 runs from the conserved cysteine through the conserved F or W. D genes are given only for firm matches. A clone size is listed for some rows: how often the clone was seen (once, few, many), or a class if it is expanded.

J gene: TRBJ2-2
V gene: TRBV18
clone size: NA
D gene: NA
CDR3 DNA: TGTGCCAGCTCACACCCTGAGGCAGCCAACACCGGGGAGCTGTTTTTT
CDR3 protein: CASSHPEAANTGELFF

J gene: TRBJ1-4
V gene: TRBV5-4
clone size: NA
D gene: NA
CDR3 DNA: TGTGCCAGCAGCTTAGCTAATGAAAAACTGTTTTTT
CDR3 protein: CASSLANEKLFF

J gene: TRBJ2-7
V gene: TRBV14
clone size: NA
D gene: TRBD2
CDR3 DNA: TGTGCCAGCAGCCAACGGGAGGGCGAGCAGTACTTC
CDR3 protein: CASSQREGEQYF

J gene: TRBJ1-2
V gene: TRBV10-3
clone size: NA
D gene: NA
CDR3 DNA: TGTGCCATCAGTGGTTGGGACGGCTATGGCTACACCTTC
CDR3 protein: CAISGWDGYGYTF

J gene: TRBJ2-4
V gene: TRBV13
clone size: NA
D gene: NA
CDR3 DNA: TGTGCCAGCAGCTTAAGGGGGGCCAAAAACATTCAGTACTTC
CDR3 protein: CASSLRGAKNIQYF

J gene: TRBJ1-1
V gene: TRBV30
clone size: NA
D gene: TRBD1
CDR3 DNA: TGTGCCCTTCCGGGACAGGGCGCAACTGAAGCTTTCTTT
CDR3 protein: CALPGQGATEAFF

J gene: TRBJ1-5
V gene: TRBV27
clone size: NA
D gene: NA
CDR3 DNA: TGTGCCAGCAGTTCCGTAGGGAGAAGCAATCAGCCCCAGCATTTT
CDR3 protein: CASSSVGRSNQPQHF

J gene: TRBJ2-4
V gene: TRBV5-1
clone size: once
D gene: NA
CDR3 DNA: TGCGCCAGCTCGGAGGGGGCCAAAAACATTCAGTACTTC
CDR3 protein: CASSEGAKNIQYF

J gene: TRBJ2-7
V gene: TRBV4-1
clone size: NA
D gene: NA
CDR3 DNA: TGCGCCAGCAGCCAAGAAGATATGGGGGAGTCCTACGAGCAGTACTTC
CDR3 protein: CASSQEDMGESYEQYF

J gene: TRBJ2-3
V gene: TRBV6-5
clone size: NA
D gene: NA
CDR3 DNA: TGTGCCAGCAGTTACTCTCCCACAGATACGCAGTATTTT
CDR3 protein: CASSYSPTDTQYF

J gene: TRBJ2-1
V gene: TRBV4-2
clone size: few
D gene: TRBD2
CDR3 DNA: TGTGCCAGCAGCCGAGAACTAGCGGGAGGCTACAATGAGCAGTTCTTC
CDR3 protein: CASSRELAGGYNEQFF

J gene: TRBJ1-4
V gene: TRBV7-2
clone size: NA
D gene: NA
CDR3 DNA: TGTGCCAGCAGCTTAGTGGGCAATAGTAATGAAAAACTGTTTTTT
CDR3 protein: CASSLVGNSNEKLFF

J gene: TRBJ2-5
V gene: TRBV5-6
clone size: NA
D gene: NA
CDR3 DNA: TGTGCCAGCAGCTTGGAAGAGACCCAGTACTTC
CDR3 protein: CASSLEETQYF

J gene: TRBJ1-2
V gene: TRBV25-1
clone size: once
D gene: NA
CDR3 DNA: TGTGCCAGCAGTGAACGGGCAGGGGATGGCTACACCTTC
CDR3 protein: CASSERAGDGYTF

J gene: TRBJ1-6
V gene: TRBV16
clone size: NA
D gene: TRBD1
CDR3 DNA: TGTGCCAGCAGTCGGTACAGGGGTGGTTCACCCCTCCACTTT
CDR3 protein: CASSRYRGGSPLHF

J gene: TRBJ1-2
V gene: TRBV3-1/TRBV3-2
clone size: NA
D gene: NA
CDR3 DNA: TGTGCCAGCAGCCAAACAGGACAGTACTATGGCTACACCTTC
CDR3 protein: CASSQTGQYYGYTF

J gene: TRBJ2-7
V gene: TRBV23-1
clone size: NA
D gene: TRBD2
CDR3 DNA: TGCGCCAGCAGTCAACGGGCGGGAGTGTGGGAGCAGTACTTC
CDR3 protein: CASSQRAGVWEQYF

J gene: TRBJ1-2
V gene: TRBV6-5
clone size: NA
D gene: NA
CDR3 DNA: TGTGCCAGCAGTCCCCCCGAAGGTGGCTACACCTTC
CDR3 protein: CASSPPEGGYTF

J gene: TRBJ1-2
V gene: TRBV11-2
clone size: NA
D gene: NA
CDR3 DNA: TGTGCCAGCAGCAGCTACAGGGACCTTAACTATGGCTACACCTTC
CDR3 protein: CASSSYRDLNYGYTF

J gene: TRBJ1-2
V gene: TRBV19
clone size: NA
D gene: TRBD1
CDR3 DNA: TGTGCCAGTAGTAGCCGGGACAGCTATGGCTACACCTTC
CDR3 protein: CASSSRDSYGYTF

J gene: TRBJ1-1
V gene: TRBV6-2/TRBV6-3
clone size: NA
D gene: NA
CDR3 DNA: TGTGCCAGCAGTTATGGGGCCAGGGGACCGAACACTGAAGCTTTCTTT
CDR3 protein: CASSYGARGPNTEAFF

J gene: TRBJ2-5
V gene: TRBV6-5
clone size: NA
D gene: TRBD2
CDR3 DNA: TGTGCCAGCAGACCGGGACTAGAAGGAGAGACCCAGTACTTC
CDR3 protein: CASRPGLEGETQYF

J gene: TRBJ2-7
V gene: TRBV7-9
clone size: NA
D gene: TRBD2
CDR3 DNA: TGTGCCAGCAGCTGGGCGGGAGGCGGCGAGCAGTACTTC
CDR3 protein: CASSWAGGGEQYF

J gene: TRBJ2-7
V gene: TRBV4-1
clone size: NA
D gene: NA
CDR3 DNA: TGCGCCAGCAGCCAAGACAATCAGGGTCAGGGGACCTACGAGCAGTACTTC
CDR3 protein: CASSQDNQGQGTYEQYF

J gene: TRBJ1-1
V gene: TRBV3-1/TRBV3-2
clone size: few
D gene: TRBD1
CDR3 DNA: TGTGCCAGCAGCCCATCGGACAGGGGTACTGAAGCTTTCTTT
CDR3 protein: CASSPSDRGTEAFF

J gene: TRBJ2-1
V gene: TRBV7-2
clone size: NA
D gene: TRBD2
CDR3 DNA: TGTGCCAGCAGCTTACACTTGATAACTAGCGGATCCAATGAGCAGTTCTTC
CDR3 protein: CASSLHLITSGSNEQFF

J gene: TRBJ2-1
V gene: TRBV29-1
clone size: NA
D gene: TRBD2
CDR3 DNA: TGCAGCGTTGACGGAATAGGCGGGACTAGCGGGTCCTACAATGAGCAGTTCTTC
CDR3 protein: CSVDGIGGTSGSYNEQFF

J gene: TRBJ1-1
V gene: TRBV5-4
clone size: NA
D gene: NA
CDR3 DNA: TGTGCCAGCAGCGGGACGCAAAACACTGAAGCTTTCTTT
CDR3 protein: CASSGTQNTEAFF

J gene: TRBJ2-2
V gene: TRBV30
clone size: NA
D gene: NA
CDR3 DNA: TGTGCCTGGTCAAAGAACACCGGGGAGCTGTTTTTT
CDR3 protein: CAWSKNTGELFF

J gene: TRBJ1-1
V gene: TRBV9
clone size: NA
D gene: TRBD1
CDR3 DNA: TGTGCCAGCAGCGATCAACCAGGGGGAAGGAACACTGAAGCTTTCTTT
CDR3 protein: CASSDQPGGRNTEAFF

J gene: TRBJ2-7
V gene: TRBV30
clone size: NA
D gene: NA
CDR3 DNA: TGTGCCTGGAGTGTAACAGTAACGTCCTTCGAGCAGTACTTC
CDR3 protein: CAWSVTVTSFEQYF

J gene: TRBJ2-1
V gene: TRBV25-1
clone size: once
D gene: NA
CDR3 DNA: TGTGCCAGCAGTGAATATAAGGGGACACGGAGCAATGAGCAGTTCTTC
CDR3 protein: CASSEYKGTRSNEQFF

J gene: TRBJ2-5
V gene: TRBV4-1
clone size: NA
D gene: NA
CDR3 DNA: TGCGCCAGCAGCCAACCTCCATCGAGGACGCAAGAGACCCAGTACTTC
CDR3 protein: CASSQPPSRTQETQYF

J gene: TRBJ2-7
V gene: TRBV10-3
clone size: NA
D gene: TRBD1
CDR3 DNA: TGTGCCATCAGGGACAGGGAGGTAGGTTACGAGCAGTACTTC
CDR3 protein: CAIRDREVGYEQYF

J gene: TRBJ2-3
V gene: TRBV9
clone size: NA
D gene: TRBD2
CDR3 DNA: TGTGCCAGCAGCGTAGCAGGACTAGAGCCGGATACGCAGTATTTT
CDR3 protein: CASSVAGLEPDTQYF

J gene: TRBJ2-1
V gene: TRBV29-1
clone size: NA
D gene: TRBD1
CDR3 DNA: TGCAGCGTTGTGACAGGGAATCGGAATGAGCAGTTCTTC
CDR3 protein: CSVVTGNRNEQFF

J gene: TRBJ2-1
V gene: TRBV7-2
clone size: NA
D gene: TRBD2
CDR3 DNA: TGTGCCAGCAGCTTAGACGTCGCGGGAGGTTCCTACAATGAGCAGTTCTTC
CDR3 protein: CASSLDVAGGSYNEQFF

J gene: TRBJ1-1
V gene: TRBV13
clone size: NA
D gene: NA
CDR3 DNA: TGTGCCAGCAGACAGGGAGTCACTGAAGCTTTCTTT
CDR3 protein: CASRQGVTEAFF

J gene: TRBJ2-2
V gene: TRBV30
clone size: NA
D gene: NA
CDR3 DNA: TGTGCCTGGGACAAAATCCTCCGGGACGCAAACACCGGGGAGCTGTTTTTT
CDR3 protein: CAWDKILRDANTGELFF

J gene: TRBJ2-3
V gene: TRBV19
clone size: NA
D gene: NA
CDR3 DNA: TGTGCCAGTAGGACTCTCGCGACAGATACGCAGTATTTT
CDR3 protein: CASRTLATDTQYF

J gene: TRBJ1-3
V gene: TRBV9
clone size: NA
D gene: NA
CDR3 DNA: TGTGCCAGCAGCGTAGGATCCCAGGAGAGCTCTGGAAACACCATATATTTT
CDR3 protein: CASSVGSQESSGNTIYF

J gene: TRBJ1-5
V gene: TRBV9
clone size: once
D gene: NA
CDR3 DNA: TGTGCCAGCAGCGTAACCGTTGGTCAGCCCCAGCATTTT
CDR3 protein: CASSVTVGQPQHF

J gene: TRBJ2-7
V gene: TRBV5-4
clone size: NA
D gene: TRBD1
CDR3 DNA: TGTGCCAGCAGCCCGGGACAGGGCGGCTACGAGCAGTACTTC
CDR3 protein: CASSPGQGGYEQYF

J gene: TRBJ1-4
V gene: TRBV6-5
clone size: NA
D gene: NA
CDR3 DNA: TGTGCCAGCAGCCGCGGGACGGATAATGAAAAACTGTTTTTT
CDR3 protein: CASSRGTDNEKLFF

J gene: TRBJ2-7
V gene: TRBV5-1
clone size: NA
D gene: NA
CDR3 DNA: TGCGCCAGCAGCTTACCCGGGACTGCTGAGCAGTACTTC
CDR3 protein: CASSLPGTAEQYF

J gene: TRBJ1-3
V gene: TRBV6-1
clone size: NA
D gene: NA
CDR3 DNA: TGTGCCAGCAGTGAATTAGTACAGATCTCTGGAAACACCATATATTTT
CDR3 protein: CASSELVQISGNTIYF

J gene: TRBJ2-7
V gene: TRBV7-9
clone size: NA
D gene: TRBD1
CDR3 DNA: TGTGCCAGCAGCTCCTTTAGAGGGTCCGGGACAGGGGTAACCTACGAGCAGTACTTC
CDR3 protein: CASSSFRGSGTGVTYEQYF

J gene: TRBJ1-2
V gene: TRBV5-4
clone size: NA
D gene: TRBD1
CDR3 DNA: TGTGCCAGTAAACGACCGGGACAGGGGGGCTATGGCTACACCTTC
CDR3 protein: CASKRPGQGGYGYTF

J gene: TRBJ1-2
V gene: TRBV15
clone size: NA
D gene: NA
CDR3 DNA: TGTGCCACCAGCATGGGTAGCAACCCGAAAAAGAACTATGGCTACACCTTC
CDR3 protein: CATSMGSNPKKNYGYTF

J gene: TRBJ1-5
V gene: TRBV3-1/TRBV3-2
clone size: NA
D gene: NA
CDR3 DNA: TGTGCCAGCAGCCAAGGGACAGACCACAATCAGCCCCAGCATTTT
CDR3 protein: CASSQGTDHNQPQHF

J gene: TRBJ1-1
V gene: TRBV28
clone size: NA
D gene: NA
CDR3 DNA: TGTGCCAGCCAGGGTGGGGGAGCGAGCACTGAAGCTTTCTTT
CDR3 protein: CASQGGGASTEAFF